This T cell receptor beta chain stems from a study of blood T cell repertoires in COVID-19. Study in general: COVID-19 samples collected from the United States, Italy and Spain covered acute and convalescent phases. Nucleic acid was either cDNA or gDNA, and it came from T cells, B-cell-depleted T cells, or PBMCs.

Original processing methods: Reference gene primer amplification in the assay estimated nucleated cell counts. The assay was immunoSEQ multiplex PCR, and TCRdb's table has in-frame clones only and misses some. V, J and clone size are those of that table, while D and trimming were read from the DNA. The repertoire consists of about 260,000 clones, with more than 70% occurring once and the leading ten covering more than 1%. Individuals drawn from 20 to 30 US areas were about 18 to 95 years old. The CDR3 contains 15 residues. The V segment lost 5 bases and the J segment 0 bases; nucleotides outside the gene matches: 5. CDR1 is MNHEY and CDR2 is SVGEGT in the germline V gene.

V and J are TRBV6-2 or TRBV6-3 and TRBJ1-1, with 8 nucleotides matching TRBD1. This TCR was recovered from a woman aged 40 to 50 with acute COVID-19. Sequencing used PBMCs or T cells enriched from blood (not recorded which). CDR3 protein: CASSERTGMNTEAFF. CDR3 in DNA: TGTGCCAGCAGTGAGAGGACAGGGATGAACACTGAAGCTTTCTTT.